The 10 T cell receptor beta chains given below trace back to one sample, sequenced in a study of shared clonotypes between healthy human individuals. The table came from immunoSEQ multiplex PCR; TCRdb's copy has only in-frame clones and leaves some out. This sample yields around 1,000,000 clones, of which 77% are seen a single time; 0.89% belongs to the top ten. Material: memory CD4+ T cells from PBMCs. Subset here: CD45RA-negative fraction. These receptors came from a man aged 18 to 35 in good health. Some clones in this sample may be carry-over from other donors' samples.

The chain carries TRBV4-2 and TRBJ2-5; 8 bases line up with TRBD1. Germline assignment: CDR1 LGHNA and CDR2 YNFKEQ. The J segment lost 4 bases and the V segment lost 0 bases, leaving 7 bases of the junction unmatched. This CDR3 is built from 16 residues. The CDR3 sequence: CASSQEASQGAETQYF. CDR3 in DNA: TGTGCCAGCAGCCAAGAGGCTTCCCAGGGGGCAGAGACCCAGTACTTC.

The chain's CDR3 is CASRAGGITDTQYF. The CDR3 bases are TGTGCCAGCAGAGCGGGAGGGATCACAGATACGCAGTATTTT. The V gene is TRBV6-6, the J gene TRBJ2-3, with 10 nucleotides matching TRBD2. The CDR3 spans 14 residues. Germline V gives CDR1 MNHNY, CDR2 SVGAGI (reference sequence). J was trimmed by 2 bases and V by 6 bases; bases with no gene match: 2.

This sequence joins TRBV2 and TRBJ1-3, with a possible D match to TRBD1 (5 bases). CDR1 and CDR2 from the germline V gene are SNHLY and FYNNEI. The V gene lost 7 bases and the J gene lost 4 bases, with 14 bases spanning the gap. The CDR3 sequence is 14 residues long. The CDR3 here is CASKKEGLGNTIYF. CDR3 nucleotide sequence: TGTGCCAGCAAGAAAGAGGGGCTAGGAAACACCATATATTTT. Together with reference TRBV2 and TRBJ1-3, the CDR3 gives the full variable domain: EPEVTQTPSHQVTQMGQEVILRCVPISNHLYFYWYRQILGQKVEFLVSFYNNEISEKSEIFDDQFSVERPDGSNFTLKIRSTKLEDSAMYFCASKKEGLGNTIYFGEGSWLTVV.

The chain is built from TRBV11-2 and TRBJ2-1; no definite D call. The germline CDR1 and CDR2 sequences are SGHAT and FQNNGV. Trimming cost V 5 bases and J 0 bases, with 17 bases left between them. CDR3 length equals 17 residues. CDR3 nucleotide sequence: TGTGCCAGCAGCCCGACGGGCCTCTCTAGCTCCTACAATGAGCAGTTCTTC. Residues: CASSPTGLSSSYNEQFF.

The chain carries TRBV19 and TRBJ2-1; D not resolved. The CDR3 extends over 10 amino acids. Germline V gives CDR1 LNHDA, CDR2 SQIVND (reference sequence). Trimming stripped 10 bases from V and 4 bases from J, with 5 bases between. CDR3 sequence (DNA): TGTGCCACCGGTTACAATGAGCAGTTCTTC. Its protein is CATGYNEQFF.

This clone has a handful of counts. V gene TRBV5-1 combines with J gene TRBJ2-3; 10 bases fit TRBD2. This CDR3 contains 16 residues. Germline CDR1 and CDR2: SGHRS and YFSETQ. Trimming removed 4 bases from V and 3 bases from J; junction bases left unmatched: 8. The DNA of the CDR3 is TGCGCCAGCAGCCTACCCGGGACTAGCGATACAGATACGCAGTATTTT. Amino acids: CASSLPGTSDTDTQYF.

The chain links TRBV2 to TRBJ2-7, with TRBD1 matching over 12 bases. This CDR3 contains 14 residues. Trimming took 5 bases from V and 4 from J; bases not matched to a gene: 3. Germline values: CDR1 SNHLY, CDR2 FYNNEI. Here the CDR3 DNA reads TGTGCCAGCAGTCGGGACAGGGGGCAATACGAGCAGTACTTC. Translation gives CASSRDRGQYEQYF.

This clone was seen a few times. The DNA for the CDR3 is TGTGCCAGCAGCTTTCAGAAGGATGGCTACACCTTC. Translating it yields CASSFQKDGYTF. The rearrangement joins TRBV4-2 to TRBJ1-2; the D is unclear. V gave up 5 bases and J gave up 6 bases, with 10 bases separating them. CDR1 and CDR2 from the germline V gene are LGHNA and YNFKEQ. The CDR3 is made up of 12 amino acids.

This clone came up once. The genes are TRBV18 and TRBJ2-3; possible D gene TRBD2, 6 bases. Germline CDR1 is KGHSH and CDR2 is LQKENI. V lost 3 bases to trimming and J lost 5 bases, with 12 bases between them. This CDR3 comprises 14 residues. CDR3 in DNA: TGTGCCAGCTCACCCGGAGGGAATCTAGATACGCAGTATTTT. Encoded protein: CASSPGGNLDTQYF. Full variable domain (missing parts from reference TRBV18 and TRBJ2-3): NAGVMQNPRHLVRRRGQEARLRCSPMKGHSHVYWYRQLPEEGLKFMVYLQKENIIDESGMPKERFSAEFPKEGPSILRIQQVVRGDSAAYFCASSPGGNLDTQYFGPGTRLTVL.

This chain links TRBV4-2 with TRBJ2-3; tentative D call: TRBD2 (5 bases). The CDR3 consists of 17 residues. Trimming took 3 bases from V and 0 from J, leaving 16 bases between them. CDR1 and CDR2 from the germline V gene are LGHNA and YNFKEQ. The CDR3 DNA reads TGTGCCAGCAGCCATTTCAGCGGTTCGACCAGCACAGATACGCAGTATTTT. Protein sequence: CASSHFSGSTSTDTQYF.